This T cell receptor beta chain was found in a study of T cells after yellow fever vaccination (dated by TCRdb to the late 2010s). Context from the whole study: Libraries from fractions with low cell numbers were prepared with the SMART-Seq v4 Ultra Low Input RNA kit. To follow T-cell clones before and after primary and booster YFV17D yellow fever vaccination, bulk TCR alpha and beta repertoires were sequenced over time. The cohort comprised two healthy male donors, one aged 18 to 30 and one aged 30 to 40 years. Blood samples were taken at several timepoints before and after primary and secondary immunization, and bulk PBMC replicates and cell subsets were isolated.

The treatment or condition label here, explained by the study, means: live attenuated yellow fever vaccine strain. Two biological replicates of bulk PBMCs were collected at each blood-draw timepoint. PBMCs were isolated from peripheral blood using a standard Ficoll-Paque protocol. TriZol was used to extract RNA from bulk PBMCs, from CD4 and CD8 fractions, and from dextramer-positive and dextramer-negative fractions. Sequencing took place on an Illumina NovaSeq 6000. TCR cDNA was made using 5'RACE template switching, a step that added a universal primer site and unique molecular identifiers. Priming of cDNA synthesis was performed from both the TCR alpha and TCR beta constant segments. Library amplification used two PCR steps, and the second PCR step added sample barcodes and sequencing adapters. Sequencing of libraries was done on Illumina HiSeq 2500 (2x100 bp) or NovaSeq (2x150 bp). The paper's data handling went like this. Demultiplexing of reads and collapsing into UMI consensus sequences were performed with MIGEC, and V(D)J alignment was carried out with MiXCR. Vaccine-responding clonotypes were defined with edgeR using replicate PBMC samples, requiring FDR below 0.01 and a log2 fold change above 5 up to day 15. Each bulk clonotype received a CD4 or CD8 identity based on whether the sequenced CD4 or CD8 repertoire contained that clonotype at higher abundance. TCRdb cleaned the public reads at Q25 with fastp, built clones with MiXCR and kept in-frame beta chains. Merged by CDR3 protein, the rows form single entries marked with the most common genes and DNA. TCRdb, rather than the study authors, made the V and J calls. This sample lists about 310,000 distinct CDR3 sequences; 3.6% were detected once. The leading ten clones occupy about a quarter of the sample.

The CDR3, cysteine through phenylalanine, is 17 amino acids long. The retained sequence is limited to the CDR3, 51 bases, with the frame set at the first base. Trimming at the junction amounts to 3 bases on V and 0 bases on J, and the germline ends lie 15 bases apart. Sequences LNHDA (CDR1) and SQIVND (CDR2) are obtained from the germline V gene (reference sequence). Paper-wide results and their limitations: Because abundant contaminating clonotypes from the bulk population could be contained in FACS-sorted repertoires, computational filtering was required. Compared with the primary T-cell response, the secondary T-cell response was weaker but faster, peaking on day 5 rather than day 15. A small fraction of clonotypes showed up in both the CD4 and CD8 compartments, probably as a result of convergent recombination. Most clones expanded after primary vaccination were re-detected after the booster (96% of CD4 and approximately 85% of CD8), suggesting broad memory maintenance. Only a couple of donors were included in the study, so the extent to which the findings can be generalized is limited.

This clonotype has ten or more counts. This clone's antigen is unknown. No base quality information exists; no much larger clone differs at one position. The rearranged chain carries TRBV19 and TRBJ2-4, with no D gene named confidently. The sequence came from a man younger than 35 who received the YFV17D yellow fever vaccine. Sequenced here: PBMCs, sampled on the day of the yellow fever booster vaccination. CDR3 loop: CASSIGLFALAKNIQYF. Here is the DNA: TGTGCCAGTAGTATCGGGCTATTCGCCCTAGCCAAAAACATTCAGTACTTC.